This section outlines one T cell receptor (beta chain) sequence together with its context. Its specificity is unknown. From germline, CDR1 is SGHAT and CDR2 FQNNGV. V shed 1 base and J shed 3 bases, with 13 bases lying between them. This CDR3 has 16 amino acids. This entry is derived from a study of vaccination effects on CD4 cells after COVID-19. Study background: It was a median of 72 days after the second dose that post-vaccine samples were obtained. Cultivation was performed at two million PBMC per well with approximately 9 IU/ml IL-2 and 10 ug/ml peptides added. Study results and caveats: Marked clonal contraction was seen in infection- and vaccine-induced clones late after vaccination.

Following an approximately 11-day culture, CD4+ T cells were purified. Either the mRNA-1273 or the BNT162b2 vaccine was given to participants as two doses. The method was immunoSEQ multiplex PCR; TCRdb's version includes in-frame clones alone and lacks a portion of them. The profile shows 40,000 or so clones, around 70% of them singletons. Sequences were derived from CD4+ T cells from PBMCs cultured without peptide, sampled after COVID-19 vaccination. This chain links TRBV11-2 with TRBJ2-1, with D possibly being TRBD1 (5 bases). This clonotype was sampled from a human donor who received a COVID-19 vaccine. CDR3: CASSLAAGQNYNEQFF. DNA of the CDR3: TGTGCCAGCAGCTTAGCGGCAGGGCAGAACTACAATGAGCAGTTCTTC. The complete variable domain, with remaining parts taken from reference TRBV11-2 and TRBJ2-1, reads EAGVAQSPRYKIIEKRQSVAFWCNPISGHATLYWYQQILGQGPKLLIQFQNNGVVDDSQLPKDRFSAERLKGVDSTLKIQPAKLEDSAVYLCASSLAAGQNYNEQFFGPGTRLTVL.